This T cell receptor beta chain was found in a study of T cells in Graves' hyperthyroidism and ophthalmopathy. The study, taken as a whole, reports: Peripheral blood also featured most of the thyroid clonotypes expanded above 0.001.

This clonotype came up many times. Its antigen is still unknown. Thyroid ultrasound and orbital computed tomography, with clinical symptoms and serum thyroxine and TRAb, informed diagnoses. This CDR3 has 17 amino acids. The germline V gene has CDR1 WSHSY and CDR2 SAAADI. The junction had 17 bases not matched to a gene; V was cut back by 4 bases and J by 5 bases. It was RNA transcripts that yielded the amplified TCR beta CDR3 regions. Initially, a first-round RT-PCR of the TCR CDR3 employed the HTBI primer set. TCRdb redid the calling of the multiplex PCR reads with MiXCR, one entry per CDR3 protein. The data hold 450,000 to 700,000 distinct CDR3 sequences, with just over 45% observed a single time.

The chain combines TRBV10-2 with TRBJ2-7, with 7 nucleotides matching TRBD2. The receptor was isolated from an adult woman with Graves' disease, either hyperthyroidism or ophthalmopathy (not recorded which). Specimen: peripheral blood or thyroid tissue (not recorded which). CDR3 nucleotide sequence: TGCGCCAGCAGTGCTCCCGGGCTAACTAGCGAATCAAACGAGCAGTACTTC. It translates to CASSAPGLTSESNEQYF.